A single sample is the source of the 18 T cell receptor beta chains below, sequenced in a study of blood T cell repertoires in COVID-19. Measured with immunoSEQ multiplex PCR; TCRdb has only the in-frame clones, and not every one. The data show approximately 180,000 clones, approximately 83% seen once. Source material: peripheral blood. All receptors derive from a human donor with active or convalescent COVID-19. The donor label of this sample is uncertain.

CDR3 residues: CASSLDRGGGYGYTF. The CDR3, as DNA: TGTGCCAGCAGCCTTGACAGGGGAGGTGGATATGGCTACACCTTC. The chain links TRBV7-9 to TRBJ1-2; TRBD1 aligns across 8 bases. After removal of 5 bases from V and 5 bases from J, the junction contained 10 bases not matched to a gene. Germline CDR1 is SEHNR and CDR2 is FQNEAQ (reference sequence). The CDR3 spans 15 residues.

The V gene is TRBV4-1, the J gene TRBJ2-1, with TRBD2 matching 9 bases. Unmatched junction bases numbered 5, after V lost 1 base and J lost 7 bases. Germline V gene data show CDR1 as MGHRA and CDR2 as YSYEKL. The CDR3 sequence is 15 residues long. CDR3 sequence (DNA): TGCGCCAGCAGCCAAGTCGGCGGGGGGGTGAATGAGCAGTTCTTC. Residues: CASSQVGGGVNEQFF.

The rearrangement links TRBV12-5 to TRBJ2-1; TRBD2 matches at 9 bases. V dropped 6 bases and J dropped 9; count of bases not matched to a gene: 15. The CDR3 is 16 residues long. The germline gives CDR1 LGHNT, CDR2 FRNRAP. CDR3: CASGPSGLAGAGEQFF. CDR3 DNA: TGTGCTAGTGGCCCGAGCGGTTTAGCGGGAGCGGGTGAGCAGTTCTTC.

This chain joins TRBV11-2 and TRBJ2-1; D not certain. The CDR3 is 11 residues long. V lost 5 bases and J 7 bases, leaving 6 bases between the germline ends. The germline V gene encodes CDR1 SGHAT and CDR2 FQNNGV. The CDR3 DNA sequence: TGTGCCAGCAGCGCCCGGAATGAGCAGTTCTTC. Residues: CASSARNEQFF.

The gene calls are TRBV10-3 and TRBJ1-5, with 10 positions matching TRBD1. The CDR3 length is 16 residues. CDR1 ENHRY and CDR2 SYGVKD come from the germline V gene. V was clipped by 2 bases and J by 5 bases; unmatched bases: 6. In DNA form, the CDR3 reads TGTGCCATCAGTGAGAGGGACAGGGGTGAGGATCAGCCCCAGCATTTT. Its protein product is CAISERDRGEDQPQHF.

The rearrangement links TRBV6-6 to TRBJ2-5; maybe TRBD2 (6 bases). CDR3 size: 14 residues. Looked up from germline, CDR1 is MNHNY and CDR2 is SVGAGI (reference sequence). V lost 2 bases and J lost 7, with 14 bases in between. Here the CDR3 reads CASSYNPGDGTQYF. Written as DNA, the CDR3 is TGTGCCAGCAGTTACAACCCGGGGGATGGGACCCAGTACTTC.

Here the CDR3 DNA reads TGTGCCACCAGTGATTTTAGGGCTAGCGGGATGGCAGATACGCAGTATTTT. It specifies CATSDFRASGMADTQYF. The chain recombines TRBV24-1 with TRBJ2-3; 9 positions match TRBD2. V lost 1 base and J lost 4; bases outside the gene matches: 8. Germline loops: CDR1 KGHDR, CDR2 SFDVKD. This CDR3 has 17 residues.

The gene calls are TRBV18 and TRBJ2-1; 7 bases match TRBD1. Germline assignment: CDR1 KGHSH and CDR2 LQKENI. The CDR3 covers 16 residues. Trimming removed 3 bases from V and 1 base from J; junction bases left unmatched: 6. The CDR3 DNA sequence: TGTGCCAGCTCACCCTTACGGGACAGATCCTACAATGAGCAGTTCTTC. The encoded protein is CASSPLRDRSYNEQFF.

The chain is built from TRBV18 and TRBJ2-4; D might be TRBD1 (6 bases). Trimming stripped 3 bases from V and 1 base from J, with 7 bases between. Germline lookup yields CDR1 KGHSH and CDR2 LQKENI. The CDR3 extends over 14 amino acids. CDR3 sequence reads: CASSPQGAKNIQYF. As DNA, the CDR3 is TGTGCCAGCTCACCCCAGGGGGCCAAAAACATTCAGTACTTC.

The chain links TRBV27 to TRBJ1-2; D is unclear. The V gene's germline CDR1 is MNHEY and CDR2 SMNVEV (reference sequence). The CDR3 runs 15 residues. Trimming took 3 bases from V and 8 from J, leaving 19 bases between them. The CDR3 DNA is TGTGCCAGCAGTTTGAGGGTTGCCCACGGGGAGGGCTACACCTTC. Residues: CASSLRVAHGEGYTF.

The chain uses TRBV19 and TRBJ1-5, with TRBD1 identical over 7 bases. The CDR3 contains 15 residues. The J segment lost 0 bases and the V segment lost 4 bases, leaving 3 bases of the junction unmatched. In germline, CDR1 is LNHDA, CDR2 SQIVND (reference sequence). The CDR3 coding sequence is TGTGCCAGTAGTACTCACAGGGGTAGCAATCAGCCCCAGCATTTT. It translates to CASSTHRGSNQPQHF.

The sample holds one count of this clone. This chain connects TRBV19 to TRBJ1-2; a weak D match, TRBD1 (5 bases). Per the germline V gene, CDR1 is LNHDA and CDR2 is SQIVND (reference sequence). Trimming stripped 3 bases from V and 0 bases from J, with 11 bases between. This CDR3 has 15 amino acids. CDR3 nucleotides: TGTGCCAGTAGTATCCCGACAGTACCTAACTATGGCTACACCTTC. This sequence encodes CASSIPTVPNYGYTF. Using reference TRBV19 and TRBJ1-2 for the parts outside the CDR3, the full variable domain is DGGITQSPKYLFRKEGQNVTLSCEQNLNHDAMYWYRQDPGQGLRLIYYSQIVNDFQKGDIAEGYSVSREKKESFPLTVTSAQKNPTAFYLCASSIPTVPNYGYTFGSGTRLTVV.

This chain uses TRBV25-1 with TRBJ2-1, with D perhaps TRBD2 (6 bases). The CDR3 contains 14 residues. Trimming left V 4 bases short and J 8 bases short, with 15 bases between. Germline V gene lookup returns CDR1 MGHDK and CDR2 SYGVNS. The CDR3: CASSAGRWEDEQFF. DNA for the CDR3: TGTGCCAGCAGTGCCGGCCGGTGGGAGGATGAGCAGTTCTTC.

This clone was detected only once. This sequence joins TRBV3-1 (or the pseudogene TRBV3-2) and TRBJ1-1, with D uncertain. The germline gives CDR1 LGHDT, CDR2 YNNKEL (reference sequence). Deletions cut 5 bases from V and 7 bases from J, with 8 bases between. The CDR3 consists of 11 residues. CDR3 sequence (DNA): TGTGCCAGCAGCGTCTTAGATGAAGCTTTCTTT. It is translated as CASSVLDEAFF.

This sequence joins TRBV6-2 or TRBV6-3 and TRBJ1-2, with 7 bases fitting TRBD1. The CDR3 has 13 amino acids. Germline CDR1 is MNHEY and CDR2 is SVGEGT. Trimming took 6 bases from V and 7 from J; bases not matched to a gene: 8. CDR3 DNA sequence: TGTGCCAGCAGCTTAAGGGACAGCGGTGGCTACACCTTC. Encoded protein: CASSLRDSGGYTF.

The chain has TRBV11-3 and TRBJ1-2, with 7 bases lining up with TRBD1. J was trimmed by 2 bases and V by 6 bases; bases with no gene match: 12. Germline values: CDR1 SGHNT, CDR2 YENEEA. This CDR3 comprises 16 residues. The CDR3 reads CASSRYQGGLNYGYTF. CDR3 DNA sequence: TGTGCCAGCAGTCGGTATCAGGGGGGCTTGAACTATGGCTACACCTTC.

This rearrangement joins TRBV5-1 to TRBJ2-7; 10 nucleotides agree with TRBD1. Looked up from germline, CDR1 is SGHRS and CDR2 is YFSETQ. The trim removed 9 bases at V and 6 bases at J, leaving 12 bases unmatched. This CDR3 has 14 amino acids. CDR3 in DNA: TGCGCCACCAAACAGACAGGGGGCAGCTCCGAGCAGTACTTC. This gives the protein CATKQTGGSSEQYF.

The chain links TRBV13 to TRBJ2-1; maybe TRBD2 (6 bases). V lost 4 bases and J lost 4, with 8 bases in between. In germline, CDR1 is PRHDT, CDR2 FYEKMQ (reference sequence). The CDR3 has 13 residues. The CDR3 DNA reads TGTGCCAGCAGCTCCCGGGGGTACAATGAGCAGTTCTTC. Encoded protein: CASSSRGYNEQFF.